A selection of T cell receptor beta chains follows, all from one sample in a study of vaccination and CD4 T cells after COVID-19. TCRdb re-analysed the PCR reads in MiXCR, keeping a single row per CDR3 protein. The sample includes roughly 26,000 distinct CDR3 sequences, 40% to 45% seen only once; the top ten take under 13%. Which antigens these TCRs recognize remains unknown. Specimen: CD4+ T cells from blood, cultured in vitro. These TCRs come from a human donor who had recovered from COVID-19. Each CDR3 is given with its conserved first and last residue. A D gene is named only where the DNA matches it firmly. Clone sizes are given selectively: once, few, many, or a class where the clone is expanded.

TRBV7-2,.,TRBJ2-7,few,CASSFGLNEQYF,TGTGCCAGCAGCTTCGGGCTAAACGAGCAGTACTTC
TRBV7-9,.,TRBJ1-2,.,CASSSGTLTTNYGYTF,TGTGCCAGCAGCTCCGGGACCCTTACAACTAACTATGGCTACACCTTC
TRBV15,.,TRBJ1-4,few,CATSRGGAEEKLFF,TGTGCCACCAGCAGAGGAGGGGCCGAAGAAAAACTGTTTTTT
TRBV11-3,.,TRBJ2-7,.,CASSFTGTDHTYEQYF,TGTGCCAGCAGCTTCACCGGGACGGACCATACCTACGAGCAGTACTTC
TRBV27,TRBD1,TRBJ1-2,.,CASSPRQGALYGYTF,TGTGCCAGCAGCCCTAGACAGGGGGCCCTGTATGGCTACACCTTC
TRBV6-1,.,TRBJ2-7,.,CASSEYEVYEQYF,TGTGCCAGCAGTGAATACGAGGTCTACGAGCAGTACTTC
TRBV28,.,TRBJ1-2,.,CASSLSLGTAGYTF,TGTGCCAGCAGTTTGAGTCTCGGGACTGCTGGCTACACCTTC
TRBV20-1,.,TRBJ1-2,few,CSARVGYGYTF,TGCAGTGCTAGAGTTGGGTATGGCTACACCTTC
TRBV20-1,TRBD2,TRBJ2-5,few,CSARSQRGEETQYF,TGCAGTGCTAGATCCCAGCGGGGGGAGGAGACCCAGTACTTC
TRBV7-3,.,TRBJ2-5,few,CASSSAGTTKYF,TGTGCCAGCAGCTCCGCCGGGACCACTAAGTACTTC
TRBV5-4,.,TRBJ2-7,.,CASSLASTYEQYF,TGTGCCAGCAGCTTGGCCTCTACCTACGAGCAGTACTTC
TRBV19,TRBD1,TRBJ1-2,once,CASSILARGLGYTF,TGTGCCAGTAGTATCCTGGCCAGGGGGCTGGGCTACACCTTC
TRBV5-6,TRBD1,TRBJ2-5,few,CASSPLPGQGAETQYF,TGTGCCAGCAGCCCTCTCCCGGGACAGGGGGCAGAGACCCAGTACTTC
TRBV24-1,TRBD2,TRBJ2-1,.,CATSDPGLAGGSYNEQFF,TGTGCCACCAGTGACCCCGGACTAGCGGGGGGCTCCTACAATGAGCAGTTCTTC
TRBV20-1,TRBD2,TRBJ2-7,.,CSANEAGGYEQYF,TGCAGTGCTAATGAAGCGGGGGGCTACGAGCAGTACTTC
TRBV6-1,TRBD2,TRBJ2-7,.,CASSKLRTSGLYEQYF,TGTGCCAGCAGCAAGTTACGGACTAGCGGGCTATACGAGCAGTACTTC
TRBV29-1,TRBD2,TRBJ2-4,.,CSVASGENIQYF,TGCAGCGTTGCTAGCGGGGAAAACATTCAGTACTTC
TRBV20-1,.,TRBJ1-5,few,CSARVGPFQQPQHF,TGCAGTGCTAGAGTAGGCCCTTTCCAGCAGCCCCAGCATTTT
TRBV28,.,TRBJ1-5,.,CASSPGTDQPQHF,TGTGCCAGCAGCCCCGGGACGGATCAGCCCCAGCATTTT
TRBV27,.,TRBJ2-4,few,CASRPTSGGGHIQYF,TGTGCCAGCAGACCAACTTCGGGGGGCGGGCACATTCAGTACTTC
TRBV28,TRBD2,TRBJ2-3,.,CASSLGLAGGLADTQYF,TGTGCCAGCAGCTTGGGACTAGCGGGAGGTTTGGCAGATACGCAGTATTTT
TRBV28,.,TRBJ2-7,.,CASSLLRVKFEQYF,TGTGCCAGCAGTTTATTACGGGTCAAATTCGAGCAGTACTTC
TRBV27,.,TRBJ1-2,few,CASSLYQGLYYGYTF,TGTGCCAGCAGTTTATATCAGGGGTTGTACTATGGCTACACCTTC
TRBV5-6,TRBD1,TRBJ2-3,.,CASSSTGDDTQYF,TGTGCCAGCAGCTCTACAGGGGACGATACGCAGTATTTT
TRBV11-2,.,TRBJ2-7,.,CASSRTDDYEQYF,TGTGCCAGCAGCCGGACGGACGACTACGAGCAGTACTTC
TRBV6-1,.,TRBJ2-7,.,CASSEAGVPYEQYF,TGTGCCAGCAGTGAAGCGGGGGTCCCCTACGAGCAGTACTTC